This is a list of T cell receptor beta chains from one sample in a study of cytomegalovirus exposure and HLA in healthy donors. Here immunoSEQ multiplex PCR was the method, and the copy in TCRdb shows in-frame clones only, minus some. The repertoire holds tens of thousands of clones, with roughly four fifths as singletons. The sample comprised PBMCs. These receptors were collected from a man younger than 45 in good health and CMV-seronegative. Both conserved end residues are part of each CDR3. Fields, in order: D gene, V gene, J gene, clone size, CDR3 protein, CDR3 DNA. The D gene is left open where the match is weak. The listing skips clone size in some rows; elsewhere it reads once, few, many or a size class.

TRBD2	TRBV2	TRBJ2-3	.	CARRLAMSTDTQYF	TGTGCCAGGAGACTAGCGATGAGCACAGATACGCAGTATTTT
.	TRBV7-2	TRBJ2-5	.	CASSLAPLSQSPTQYF	TGTGCCAGCAGCTTAGCGCCCTTGTCACAGTCACCGACCCAGTACTTC
.	TRBV7-2	TRBJ1-1	.	CASSRNQGNTEAFF	TGTGCCAGCAGCCGAAATCAGGGGAACACTGAAGCTTTCTTT
.	TRBV21-1	TRBJ1-2	.	CASSKLVRTGSHGYTF	TGTGCCAGCAGCAAACTTGTAAGGACAGGGAGTCATGGCTACACCTTC
.	TRBV21-1	TRBJ1-1	.	CASREPHHSPNTEAFF	TGTGCCAGCAGAGAACCCCATCACAGTCCGAACACTGAAGCTTTCTTT
.	TRBV7-6	TRBJ1-1	few	CASSPDMNTEAFF	TGTGCCAGCAGCCCCGACATGAACACTGAAGCTTTCTTT
TRBD1	TRBV25-1	TRBJ1-2	.	CASSESRTGANYGYTF	TGTGCCAGCAGTGAATCCCGGACAGGGGCCAACTATGGCTACACCTTC
.	TRBV7-9	TRBJ2-3	.	CASSPPRGSTDTQYF	TGTGCCAGCAGTCCTCCGCGGGGTAGCACAGATACGCAGTATTTT
TRBD2	TRBV6-4	TRBJ2-5	.	CASSGGLARGRQETQYF	TGTGCCAGCAGTGGGGGACTAGCGAGAGGGCGCCAAGAGACCCAGTACTTC
.	TRBV5-1	TRBJ2-3	.	CASSLAGRGPDTQYF	TGCGCCAGCAGCTTGGCAGGGCGGGGACCAGATACGCAGTATTTT
.	TRBV18	TRBJ1-5	.	CASSPNGNSNQPQHF	TGTGCCAGCTCACCTAACGGTAATAGCAATCAGCCCCAGCATTTT
.	TRBV6-6	TRBJ1-2	few	CASSYRGTNYGYTF	TGTGCCAGCAGTTATAGGGGAACTAACTATGGCTACACCTTC
.	TRBV27	TRBJ1-6	.	CASSLDTPRGSPLHF	TGTGCCAGCAGTTTGGACACCCCACGAGGTTCACCCCTCCACTTT
TRBD2	TRBV7-2	TRBJ2-5	.	CASSLVATSGSRETQYF	TGTGCCAGCAGCTTAGTGGCGACTAGCGGGAGTAGGGAGACCCAGTACTTC
TRBD1	TRBV19	TRBJ1-2	.	CASKVTGGRGFGYTF	TGTGCCAGTAAAGTGACAGGGGGCAGGGGCTTTGGCTACACCTTC